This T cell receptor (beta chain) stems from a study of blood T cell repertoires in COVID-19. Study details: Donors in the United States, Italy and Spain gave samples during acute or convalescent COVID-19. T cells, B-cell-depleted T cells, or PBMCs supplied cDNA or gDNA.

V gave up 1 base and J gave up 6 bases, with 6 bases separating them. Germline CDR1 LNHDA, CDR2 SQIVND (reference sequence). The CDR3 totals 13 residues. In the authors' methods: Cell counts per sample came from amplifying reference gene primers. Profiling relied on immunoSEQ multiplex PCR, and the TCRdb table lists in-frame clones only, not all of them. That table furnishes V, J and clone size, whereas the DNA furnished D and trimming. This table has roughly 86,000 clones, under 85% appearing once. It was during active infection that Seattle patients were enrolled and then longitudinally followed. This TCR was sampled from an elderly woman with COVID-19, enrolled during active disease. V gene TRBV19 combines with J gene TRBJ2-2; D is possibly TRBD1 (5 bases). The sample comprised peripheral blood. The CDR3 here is CASSIAGSGELFF. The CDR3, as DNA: TGTGCCAGTAGTATAGCAGGGTCCGGGGAGCTGTTTTTT.